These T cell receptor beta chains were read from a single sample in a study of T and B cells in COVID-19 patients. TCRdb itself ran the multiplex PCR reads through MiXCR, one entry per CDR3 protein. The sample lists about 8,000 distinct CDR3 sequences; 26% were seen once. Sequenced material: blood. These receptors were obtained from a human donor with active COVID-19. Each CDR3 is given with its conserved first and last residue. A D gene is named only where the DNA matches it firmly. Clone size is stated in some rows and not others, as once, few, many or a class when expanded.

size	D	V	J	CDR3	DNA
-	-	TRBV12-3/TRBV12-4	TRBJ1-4	CASSLYGGTNEKLFF	TGTGCCAGCAGTTTATATGGTGGAACTAATGAAAAACTGTTTTTT
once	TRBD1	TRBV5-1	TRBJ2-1	CASSPLPGQAQMDEQFF	TGCGCCAGCAGCCCGTTACCGGGACAGGCCCAAATGGATGAGCAGTTCTTC
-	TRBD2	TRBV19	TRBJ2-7	CASSMLAGGSYEQYF	TGTGCCAGTAGTATGTTAGCGGGAGGGTCCTACGAGCAGTACTTC
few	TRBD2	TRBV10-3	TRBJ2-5	CAISEVLAGGNQETQYF	TGTGCCATCAGTGAGGTACTAGCGGGAGGGAACCAAGAGACCCAGTACTTC
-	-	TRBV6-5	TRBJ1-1	CVSSRGNMNTEAFF	TGTGTCAGCAGCCGTGGGAACATGAACACTGAAGCTTTCTTT
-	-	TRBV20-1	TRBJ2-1	CSATTVASSYNEQFF	TGCAGTGCCACGACGGTCGCCAGCTCCTACAATGAGCAGTTCTTC
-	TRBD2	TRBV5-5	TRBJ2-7	CARSLGRGSYEQYF	TGTGCCAGAAGCCTGGGGAGGGGATCCTACGAGCAGTACTTC
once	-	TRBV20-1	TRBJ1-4	CSARTEFGEKLFF	TGCAGTGCGAGGACGGAGTTTGGGGAAAAACTGTTTTTT
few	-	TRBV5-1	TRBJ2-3	CASSLEGNGDTQYF	TGCGCCAGCAGCTTGGAGGGGAATGGAGATACGCAGTATTTT
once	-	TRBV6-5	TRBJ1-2	CASTSRGRGNYGYTF	TGTGCCAGCACCTCCCGAGGGAGGGGAAACTATGGCTACACCTTC
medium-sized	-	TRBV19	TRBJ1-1	CASSEGTDTEAFF	TGTGCCAGTAGTGAGGGTACGGACACTGAAGCTTTCTTT
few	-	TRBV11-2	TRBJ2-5	CASSARRRYQETQYF	TGTGCCAGCAGCGCAAGAAGACGGTACCAAGAGACCCAGTACTTC
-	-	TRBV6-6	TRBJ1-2	CASSYSKTGYGYTF	TGTGCCAGCAGTTACTCAAAGACAGGCTATGGCTACACCTTC
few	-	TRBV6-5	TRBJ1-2	CASSYSYFGGMEGYTF	TGTGCCAGCAGTTACTCTTATTTCGGGGGGATGGAGGGCTACACCTTC
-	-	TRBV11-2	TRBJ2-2	CASSKSRGATGELFF	TGTGCCAGCAGCAAAAGCAGGGGGGCGACCGGGGAGCTGTTTTTT
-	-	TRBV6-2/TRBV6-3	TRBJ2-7	CASSYSNYEQYF	TGTGCCAGCAGTTACTCGAACTACGAGCAGTACTTC
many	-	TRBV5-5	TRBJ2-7	CASSLEAGAPGEQYF	TGTGCCAGCAGCTTGGAGGCGGGGGCCCCCGGAGAGCAGTACTTC
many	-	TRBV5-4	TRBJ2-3	CASSLSTDTQYF	TGTGCCAGCAGCTTAAGCACAGATACGCAGTATTTT
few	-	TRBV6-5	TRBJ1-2	CASSLGQYRGYTF	TGTGCCAGCAGTTTGGGACAATATCGTGGCTACACCTTC
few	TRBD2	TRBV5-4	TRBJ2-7	CASSGGLAGASAYEQYF	TGTGCCAGCAGCGGTGGACTAGCGGGCGCCTCCGCCTACGAGCAGTACTTC
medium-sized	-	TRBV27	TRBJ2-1	CASSTGHEQFF	TGTGCCAGCAGTACCGGCCATGAGCAGTTCTTC
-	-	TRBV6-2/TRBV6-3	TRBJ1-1	CASSPSREAGRTEAFF	TGTGCCAGCAGCCCTTCCCGGGAGGCAGGGAGAACTGAAGCTTTCTTT
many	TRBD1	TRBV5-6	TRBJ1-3	CASSYAYRGSGNTIYF	TGTGCCAGCAGCTACGCGTACAGGGGCTCTGGAAACACCATATATTTT
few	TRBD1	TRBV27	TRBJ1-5	CASSPRTGFSNQPQHF	TGTGCCAGCAGTCCCCGGACAGGTTTTAGCAATCAGCCCCAGCATTTT
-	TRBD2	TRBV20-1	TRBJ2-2	CSAREPSGGESGELFF	TGCAGTGCTAGAGAGCCTAGCGGGGGGGAATCCGGGGAGCTGTTTTTT
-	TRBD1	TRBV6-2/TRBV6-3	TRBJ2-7	CASSLPGQGAYEQYF	TGTGCCAGCAGTTTGCCGGGACAGGGAGCCTACGAGCAGTACTTC
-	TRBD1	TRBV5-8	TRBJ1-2	CASSSTGTSGGRGYTF	TGTGCCAGCAGCTCGACCGGGACATCAGGGGGTCGTGGCTACACCTTC
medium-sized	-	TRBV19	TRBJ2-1	CASSKFGSYNEQFF	TGTGCCAGTAGCAAGTTCGGGTCCTACAATGAGCAGTTCTTC
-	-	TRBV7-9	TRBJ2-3	CASSLLSASDTQYF	TGTGCCAGCAGCTTATTGTCAGCGTCGGATACGCAGTATTTT
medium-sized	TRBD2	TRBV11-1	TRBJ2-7	CASSFRSGSSEQYF	TGTGCCAGCAGCTTTAGGAGCGGGAGTAGCGAGCAGTACTTC
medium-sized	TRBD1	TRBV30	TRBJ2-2	CAWSVSGGNGELFF	TGTGCCTGGAGTGTGTCAGGGGGAAACGGGGAGCTGTTTTTT
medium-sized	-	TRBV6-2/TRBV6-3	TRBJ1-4	CASIKAVATNEKLFF	TGTGCCAGCATCAAGGCGGTAGCAACTAATGAAAAACTGTTTTTT
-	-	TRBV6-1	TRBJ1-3	CASSEGAPSGNTIYF	TGTGCCAGCAGTGAAGGGGCCCCCTCTGGAAACACCATATATTTT
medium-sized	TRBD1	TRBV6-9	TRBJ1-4	CASSYGTGGEKLFF	TGTGCCAGCAGTTATGGGACAGGGGGCGAAAAACTGTTTTTT
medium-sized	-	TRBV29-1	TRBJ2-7	CSILDQPPAYEQYF	TGCAGCATCCTCGACCAGCCCCCAGCCTACGAGCAGTACTTC
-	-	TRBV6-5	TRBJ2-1	CASSLQISWAYNEQFF	TGTGCCAGCAGTTTGCAGATCTCGTGGGCCTACAATGAGCAGTTCTTC
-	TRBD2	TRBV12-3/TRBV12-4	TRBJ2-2	CASSSPGLAGSGELFF	TGTGCCAGCAGTTCCCCGGGACTAGCGGGTTCCGGGGAGCTGTTTTTT
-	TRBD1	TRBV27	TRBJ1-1	CASSYRGTEAFF	TGTGCCAGCAGTTACAGGGGCACTGAAGCTTTCTTT
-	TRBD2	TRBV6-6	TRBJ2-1	CASGLAGDPEQFF	TGTGCCAGCGGACTAGCGGGCGACCCTGAGCAGTTCTTC
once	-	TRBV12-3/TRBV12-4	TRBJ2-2	CASTRGETGELFF	TGTGCCAGCACTAGAGGGGAAACCGGGGAGCTGTTTTTT
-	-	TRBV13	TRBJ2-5	CASSYRGGGEETQYF	TGTGCCAGCAGTTACCGCGGAGGGGGCGAAGAGACCCAGTACTTC